This paragraph covers one TCR beta chain sequence. Antigen specificity is unknown. CDR1 and CDR2 from the germline V gene are SGHRS and YFSETQ. V gave up 4 bases and J gave up 5 bases; unmatched junction bases: 6. The CDR3 is 14 residues long. TCR beta CDR3 regions were amplified from RNA transcripts. RT-PCR in the first round (using the HTBI primer set) targeted the TCR CDR3. TCRdb ran MiXCR on the multiplex PCR reads and lists one entry per CDR3 protein. The sample includes about 250,000 distinct CDR3 sequences, approximately 14% of them seen just once. The source of the sample is a study of T cells in Graves' hyperthyroidism and ophthalmopathy. Study context: Before treatment of any kind, peripheral blood was taken at initial diagnosis. Points from the study as a whole: A model built on 13 V-J features separated ophthalmopathy from stable hyperthyroidism. In the blood, most expanded thyroid clonotypes above 0.001 appeared as well.

Reasons for excluding patients were uncontrolled infection, other autoimmune disease, pregnancy or lactation. The sample consisted of blood. The receptor was isolated from a woman between 50 and 59 years old with Graves' hyperthyroidism that later progressed to Graves' ophthalmopathy. This chain joins TRBV5-1 and TRBJ1-5; 7 positions agree with TRBD1. The CDR3 bases are TGCGCCAGCAGCGAGACAGGGCGGGATCAGCCCCAGCATTTT. It codes for CASSETGRDQPQHF.